This T cell receptor (beta chain) came from a study of shared clonotypes between healthy human individuals. Whole-study results and caveats: The study drew on few donors, limiting represented genetic and exposure-history diversity. Sampling covered nothing but blood. Tissue TCR repertoires likely differ from those found in blood.

Clones were sequenced by immunoSEQ multiplex PCR, and TCRdb holds only the in-frame ones, with some missing. The sample contains some 2,000,000 clones, about 94% of which appear only once. As for this clone: Its antigen remains unknown.

In the naive CD8 group, cells lacked CD45RO and were positively selected for CCR7, so terminally differentiated effector memory CD45RA+ cells were left out. All of the donors resided in Nashville, Tennessee, and each was a Caucasian adult. This CDR3 has 15 residues. Germline V gene sequence: CDR1 SGHTA, CDR2 FQGNSA. V lost 3 bases to trimming and J lost 6 bases; unmatched junction nucleotides: 7. This sequence joins TRBV7-2 and TRBJ1-5, with 8 bases fitting TRBD1. The source is a man aged 18-30 years in good health. What was sequenced was naive CD8+ T cells sorted from blood. CDR3 in DNA: TGTGCCAGCAGCTTGGGCGGACAGGGCGGTCAGCCCCAGCATTTT. Protein: CASSLGGQGGQPQHF.